The source of this T cell receptor beta chain is a study of blood T cell repertoires in COVID-19. As for the study in general: Specimens from acute and convalescent COVID-19 originated in the United States, Italy and Spain.

In assigning cohorts, the study relied on participant-reported clinical history. The germline V gene has CDR1 LNHDA and CDR2 SQIVND (reference sequence). Trimming shortened V by 9 bases and J by 1 base, and 12 bases separated the two germline ends. This CDR3 has 14 residues. Original handling: Scientists estimated how many nucleated cells there were by amplifying reference gene primers. Measured with immunoSEQ multiplex PCR; TCRdb has only the in-frame clones, and not every one. V and J calls and clone size come straight from that table; D and trimming were deduced from the DNA. The profile covers over 200,000 clones, with around 88% appearing a single time and 2% to 2.5% taken by the ten largest.

The V and J genes are TRBV19 and TRBJ2-2; D perhaps matches TRBD1 (5 bases). The receptor's source is a woman aged 40 to 55 with acute COVID-19. The specimen was PBMCs or T cells enriched from blood (not recorded which). CDR3 loop: CASPKGQNTGELFF. The CDR3 DNA reads as TGTGCCAGCCCTAAGGGGCAGAACACCGGGGAGCTGTTTTTT.